The 23 T cell receptor beta chains given below trace back to one sample, sequenced in a study of OX40 agonist ivuxolimab in advanced cancers. Libraries were prepared by immunoSEQ multiplex PCR; TCRdb keeps only in-frame clonotypes and omits some of them. This table has nearly 110,000 clones, about nine tenths appearing once. Sample: CD4+ or CD8+ T cells sorted from blood, taken in a trial of the OX40 agonist ivuxolimab. These receptor sequences come from an adult with an advanced solid tumor such as melanoma, head and neck, liver or kidney cancer.

V and J are TRBV28 and TRBJ1-5; 8 bases agree with TRBD1. J lost 2 bases, V lost 4 bases, and 4 bases had no gene match. The CDR3 extends over 15 amino acids. Looked up from germline, CDR1 is MDHEN and CDR2 is SYDVKM. CDR3 amino acids: CASSSPTGGNQPQHF. The CDR3 region has the DNA TGTGCCAGCAGTTCGCCGACAGGGGGCAATCAGCCCCAGCATTTT. Looking up the rest from reference TRBV28 and TRBJ1-5 gives the full variable domain: DVKVTQSSRYLVKRTGEKVFLECVQDMDHENMFWYRQDPGLGLRLIYFSYDVKMKEKGDIPEGYSVSREKKERFSLILESASTNQTSMYLCASSSPTGGNQPQHFGDGTRLSIL.

This clone appeared a single time. The chain combines TRBV6-5 with TRBJ1-1; D ambiguous. V was shortened by 4 bases and J by 8 bases, with 8 bases between the two germline ends. Germline CDR1 is MNHEY and CDR2 is SVGAGI. The CDR3 runs to 11 residues. The CDR3 loop is CASSSTWEAFF. The CDR3 bases are TGTGCCAGCAGTTCGACCTGGGAAGCTTTCTTT.

The V and J genes are TRBV7-9 and TRBJ1-4; the D is unclear. Trimming stripped 5 bases from V and 16 bases from J, with 11 bases between. The V gene's germline CDR1 is SEHNR and CDR2 FQNEAQ (reference sequence). The CDR3 is made up of 10 amino acids. The DNA of the CDR3 is TGTGCCAGCAGCAATCCTAAGGGGTTTTTT. Its protein is CASSNPKGFF.

The sample holds a few counts of this clone. This chain connects TRBV18 to TRBJ2-7; tentative D call: TRBD2 (5 bases). The CDR3 is 14 amino acids. Germline V gives CDR1 KGHSH, CDR2 LQKENI. The V gene lost 0 bases and the J gene lost 5 bases, with 11 bases spanning the gap. Here the CDR3 DNA reads TGTGCCAGCTCACCACCGTCGAGGGTAGACGAGCAGTACTTC. Protein product: CASSPPSRVDEQYF.

The rearrangement links TRBV4-3 to TRBJ1-3; D perhaps matches TRBD1 (6 bases). The CDR3 spans 14 residues. The V gene's germline CDR1 is LGHNA and CDR2 YSLEER. The V and J ends lost 5 bases and 0 bases respectively, with 8 bases between them. This chain's CDR3 is CASSSDSSGNTIYF. DNA for the CDR3: TGCGCCAGCAGCTCGGACAGCTCTGGAAACACCATATATTTT.

This clone was counted a few times. The chain recombines TRBV28 with TRBJ1-5, with D possibly matching TRBD1 (5 bases). Germline CDR1 is MDHEN and CDR2 is SYDVKM. With 4 bases removed from V and 5 bases from J, the gap between germline ends came to 12 bases. CDR3 length equals 14 residues. The CDR3 loop reads CASSSQGLYQPQHF. CDR3 nucleotide sequence: TGTGCCAGCAGTTCGCAGGGTCTTTATCAGCCCCAGCATTTT. The full variable domain, its missing parts supplied by reference TRBV28 and TRBJ1-5, is DVKVTQSSRYLVKRTGEKVFLECVQDMDHENMFWYRQDPGLGLRLIYFSYDVKMKEKGDIPEGYSVSREKKERFSLILESASTNQTSMYLCASSSQGLYQPQHFGDGTRLSIL.

The chain recombines TRBV5-1 with TRBJ2-5, with TRBD2 matching over 8 bases. Trimming at V came to 5 bases and at J to 1 base, leaving 4 bases not matched to a gene. Germline V gene data show CDR1 as SGHRS and CDR2 as YFSETQ. The CDR3 runs to 14 residues. The CDR3 reads CASRAGGTQETQYF. As DNA, the CDR3 is TGCGCCAGCAGGGCGGGGGGTACCCAAGAGACCCAGTACTTC.

The chain uses TRBV4-2 and TRBJ2-1; TRBD2 aligns across 9 bases. After removal of 1 base from V and 5 bases from J, the junction contained 12 bases not matched to a gene. CDR3 length: 18 residues. CDR1 LGHNA and CDR2 YNFKEQ come from the germline V gene. In DNA form, the CDR3 reads TGTGCCAGCAGCCAAGTGGGGCGGGGGGGCTTAATCCACAATGAGCAGTTCTTC. It yields the protein CASSQVGRGGLIHNEQFF.

This rearrangement joins TRBV14 to TRBJ2-5, with D unclear. CDR3 size: 11 residues. The ends were cut back, 3 bases at V and 2 bases at J, with 1 base in the middle. CDR1 and CDR2 from the germline V gene are SGHDN and FVKESK. The CDR3 here is CASSQQETQYF. The CDR3 DNA is TGTGCCAGCAGCCAGCAAGAGACCCAGTACTTC.

V usage is TRBV7-2 and J usage is TRBJ2-3; 11 positions agree with TRBD1. The V segment lost 3 bases and the J segment 8 bases; nucleotides outside the gene matches: 7. CDR1 is SGHTA and CDR2 is FQGNSA in the germline V gene. The CDR3 spans 15 residues. CDR3 protein: CASSLGTGGQGTQYF. The CDR3 nucleotides are TGTGCCAGCAGCTTGGGGACAGGGGGTCAGGGTACGCAGTATTTT.

The V call is TRBV5-1, the J call TRBJ2-6; 8 nucleotides line up with TRBD1. V lost 6 bases to trimming and J lost 2 bases; unmatched junction nucleotides: 7. Per the germline V gene, CDR1 is SGHRS and CDR2 is YFSETQ. The CDR3 covers 16 residues. CDR3: CASTRQGAAGANVLTF. DNA for the CDR3: TGCGCCAGCACCCGGCAGGGGGCGGCTGGGGCCAACGTCCTGACTTTC.

The chain couples TRBV6-5 to TRBJ2-7, with 7 bases identical to TRBD1. After removal of 6 bases from V and 4 bases from J, the junction contained 6 bases not matched to a gene. The germline V gene has CDR1 MNHEY and CDR2 SVGAGI. This CDR3 comprises 13 residues. CDR3 sequence (DNA): TGTGCCAGCAGCCCCAGGGGGAAATACGAGCAGTACTTC. Its protein is CASSPRGKYEQYF.

This chain uses TRBV2 with TRBJ1-2, with D possibly TRBD1 on 6 matching bases. CDR1 and CDR2 from the germline V gene are SNHLY and FYNNEI. This CDR3 is built from 18 residues. The V and J ends lost 7 bases and 4 bases respectively, with 28 bases between them. The CDR3 loop reads CASNLATGNRLLLYGYTF. The CDR3 nucleotides are TGTGCCAGCAACCTAGCTACAGGGAACCGGTTACTTCTCTATGGCTACACCTTC.

As concerns this clone: A junction end diverges from the germline sequence, so it may reflect a read error. The chain employs TRBV6-1 and TRBJ2-6; D gene uncertain. Germline CDR1 MNHNS, CDR2 SASEGT. CDR3 length: 15 amino acids. The CDR3 DNA is TGTGCCAGCAACAACCCCGGGCCTGGTGCCAACGTCCTGACTTTC. Its protein is CASNNPGPGANVLTF.

This clone was recorded once. The rearrangement links TRBV7-9 to TRBJ1-2; D is unresolved. V was cut by 5 bases and J by 7 bases, with 11 bases left in between. The CDR3 consists of 12 residues. In germline, CDR1 is SEHNR, CDR2 FQNEAQ (reference sequence). The CDR3 protein is CASSLREAGYTF. CDR3 nucleotides: TGTGCCAGCAGCCTAAGGGAGGCTGGCTACACCTTC.

In DNA form, the CDR3 reads TGTGCCAGCAGCAACACAGGGGCTGCGGACCGTAGGACCACTGAAGCTTTCTTT. Its translation is CASSNTGAADRRTTEAFF. J is TRBJ1-1 and V is TRBV27, with TRBD1 matching 7 bases. Trimming took 6 bases from V and 4 from J; bases not matched to a gene: 20. Germline values: CDR1 MNHEY, CDR2 SMNVEV (reference sequence). CDR3 length: 18 residues.

This chain links TRBV28 with TRBJ1-6; maybe TRBD1 (5 bases). The CDR3 contains 14 residues. CDR1 and CDR2 from the germline V gene are MDHEN and SYDVKM. V dropped 5 bases and J dropped 10 bases, with 15 bases sitting between them. CDR3 residues: CASSLPGGGSPLHF. DNA of the CDR3: TGTGCCAGCAGTCTTCCGGGGGGGGGATCACCCCTCCACTTT.

A few counts support this clone. The J gene is TRBJ1-4, the V gene TRBV7-2; the D gene is possibly TRBD1 (6 bases). Trimming removed 6 bases at V and 7 bases at J, with 15 bases between. Germline lookup yields CDR1 SGHTA and CDR2 FQGNSA. CDR3 length: 14 amino acids. CDR3 protein: CASSSSGTREKLFF. DNA for the CDR3: TGTGCCAGCAGTTCGTCCGGGACACGTGAAAAACTGTTTTTT.

V is TRBV6-5 and J is TRBJ1-6, with D perhaps TRBD1 (6 bases). The CDR3 sequence is 15 residues long. Trimming stripped 4 bases from V and 10 bases from J, with 17 bases between. The germline gives CDR1 MNHEY, CDR2 SVGAGI. The CDR3 region is CASSFSSGDDSPLHF. CDR3 nucleotide sequence: TGTGCCAGCAGTTTTTCGTCAGGGGACGACTCACCCCTCCACTTT.

V gene TRBV6-1 combines with J gene TRBJ2-2; D call uncertain. The V end was cut by 5 bases, the J end by 6 bases, with 13 bases between. CDR1 MNHNS and CDR2 SASEGT come from the germline V gene. CDR3 length equals 14 residues. CDR3 residues: CASSPTLIAGELFF. As DNA, the CDR3 is TGTGCCAGCAGTCCGACACTGATAGCCGGGGAGCTGTTTTTT.

This chain connects TRBV15 to TRBJ1-5, with 9 bases fitting TRBD1. The CDR3 runs 16 residues. Germline CDR1 and CDR2: LNHNV and YYDKDF (reference sequence). Germline trimming cut 1 base from V and 2 bases from J; bases unmatched to any gene: 3. The CDR3 reads CATSRVGQGRNQPQHF. The CDR3 DNA reads TGTGCCACCAGCAGAGTCGGACAGGGGCGCAATCAGCCCCAGCATTTT.

The rearrangement links TRBV5-6 to TRBJ1-2, with TRBD1 identical over 10 bases. The CDR3 covers 16 residues. V lost 0 bases to trimming and J lost 3 bases; unmatched junction nucleotides: 5. The V gene's germline CDR1 is SGHDT and CDR2 YYEEEE. CDR3 in amino acids: CASSLVGQGGDYGYTF. The CDR3 DNA reads as TGTGCCAGCAGCTTGGTCGGACAGGGGGGAGACTATGGCTACACCTTC.

V is TRBV28 and J is TRBJ2-7, with TRBD1 matching 7 bases. CDR1 MDHEN and CDR2 SYDVKM come from the germline V gene. The trim removed 5 bases at V and 3 bases at J, leaving 7 bases unmatched. This CDR3 contains 14 residues. The CDR3 DNA reads TGTGCCAGCAGTATATCGGGACAGAACTACGAGCAGTACTTC. This encodes CASSISGQNYEQYF. The full variable domain, in which reference TRBV28 and TRBJ2-7 provide the parts outside the CDR3, is DVKVTQSSRYLVKRTGEKVFLECVQDMDHENMFWYRQDPGLGLRLIYFSYDVKMKEKGDIPEGYSVSREKKERFSLILESASTNQTSMYLCASSISGQNYEQYFGPGTRLTVT.